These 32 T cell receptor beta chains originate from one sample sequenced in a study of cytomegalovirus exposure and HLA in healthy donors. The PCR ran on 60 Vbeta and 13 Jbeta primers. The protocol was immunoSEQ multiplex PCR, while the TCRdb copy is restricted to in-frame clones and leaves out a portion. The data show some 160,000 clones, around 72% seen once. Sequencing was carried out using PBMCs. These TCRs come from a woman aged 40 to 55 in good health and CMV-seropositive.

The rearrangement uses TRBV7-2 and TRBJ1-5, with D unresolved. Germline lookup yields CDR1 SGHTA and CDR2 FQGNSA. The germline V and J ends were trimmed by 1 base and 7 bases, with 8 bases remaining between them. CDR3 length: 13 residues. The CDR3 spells CASSLVHLQPQHF. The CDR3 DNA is TGTGCCAGCAGCTTAGTTCATCTACAGCCCCAGCATTTT.

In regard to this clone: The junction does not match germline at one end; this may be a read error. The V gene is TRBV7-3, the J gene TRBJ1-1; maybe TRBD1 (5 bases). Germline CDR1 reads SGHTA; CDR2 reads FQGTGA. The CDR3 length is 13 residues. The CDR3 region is CASSLSSDTEAFF. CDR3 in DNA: TGTGCCAGCAGTCTTAGCTCGGACACGGAAGCTTTCTTT.

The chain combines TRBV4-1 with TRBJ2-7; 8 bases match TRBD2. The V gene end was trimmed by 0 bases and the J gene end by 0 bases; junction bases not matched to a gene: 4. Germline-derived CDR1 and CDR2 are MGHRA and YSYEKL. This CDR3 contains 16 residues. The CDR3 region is CASSQDTSGPSYEQYF. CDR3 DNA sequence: TGCGCCAGCAGCCAAGATACTAGCGGACCCTCCTACGAGCAGTACTTC.

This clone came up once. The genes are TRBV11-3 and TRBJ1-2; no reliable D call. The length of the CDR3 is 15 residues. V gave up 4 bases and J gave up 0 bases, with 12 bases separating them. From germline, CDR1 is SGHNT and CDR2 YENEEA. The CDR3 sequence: CASSSYPETNYGYTF. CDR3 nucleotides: TGTGCCAGCAGCTCCTATCCGGAGACTAACTATGGCTACACCTTC.

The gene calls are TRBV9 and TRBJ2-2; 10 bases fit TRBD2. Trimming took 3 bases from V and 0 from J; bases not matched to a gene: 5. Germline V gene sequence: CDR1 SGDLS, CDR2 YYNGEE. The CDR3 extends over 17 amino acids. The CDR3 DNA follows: TGTGCCAGCAGCGGGGTAGCGGGGGGATCGAACACCGGGGAGCTGTTTTTT. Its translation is CASSGVAGGSNTGELFF.

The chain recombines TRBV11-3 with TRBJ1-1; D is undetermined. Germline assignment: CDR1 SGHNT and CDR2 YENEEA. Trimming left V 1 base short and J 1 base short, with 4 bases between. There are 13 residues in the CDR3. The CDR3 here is CASSLASNTEAFF. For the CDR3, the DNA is TGTGCCAGCAGCTTAGCCTCGAACACTGAAGCTTTCTTT.

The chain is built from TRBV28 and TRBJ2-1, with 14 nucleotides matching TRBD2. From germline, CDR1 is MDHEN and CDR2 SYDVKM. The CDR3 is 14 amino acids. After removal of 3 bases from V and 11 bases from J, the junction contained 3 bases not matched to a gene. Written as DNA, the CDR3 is TGTGCCAGCAGTTTGACTAGCGGGGGGGAAAAGCAGTTCTTC. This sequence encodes CASSLTSGGEKQFF.

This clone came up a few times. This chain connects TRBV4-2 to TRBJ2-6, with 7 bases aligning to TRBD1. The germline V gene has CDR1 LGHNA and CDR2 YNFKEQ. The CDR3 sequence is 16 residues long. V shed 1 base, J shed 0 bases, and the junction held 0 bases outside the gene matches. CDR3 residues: CASSQAGGSGANVLTF. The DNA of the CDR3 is TGTGCCAGCAGCCAAGCAGGGGGCTCTGGGGCCAACGTCCTGACTTTC.

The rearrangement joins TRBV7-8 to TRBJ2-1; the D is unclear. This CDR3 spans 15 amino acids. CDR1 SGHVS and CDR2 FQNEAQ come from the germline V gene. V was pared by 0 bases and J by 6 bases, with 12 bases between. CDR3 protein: CASSLALRQINEQFF. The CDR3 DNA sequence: TGTGCCAGCAGCTTAGCGCTCCGACAAATCAATGAGCAGTTCTTC.

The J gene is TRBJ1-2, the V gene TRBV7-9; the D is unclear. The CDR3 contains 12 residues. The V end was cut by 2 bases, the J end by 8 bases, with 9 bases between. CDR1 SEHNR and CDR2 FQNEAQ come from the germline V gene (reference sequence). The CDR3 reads CASSLILEGYTF. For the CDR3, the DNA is TGTGCCAGCAGCTTAATTTTGGAGGGCTACACCTTC.

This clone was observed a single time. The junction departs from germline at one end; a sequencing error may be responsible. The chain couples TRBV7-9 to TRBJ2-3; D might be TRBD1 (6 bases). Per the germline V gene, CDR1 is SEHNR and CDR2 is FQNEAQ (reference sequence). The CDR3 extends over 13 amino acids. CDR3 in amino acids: CASSLALRTEAGF. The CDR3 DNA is TGTGCCAGCAGCTTAGCGCTTCGGACAGAGGCGGGTTTT.

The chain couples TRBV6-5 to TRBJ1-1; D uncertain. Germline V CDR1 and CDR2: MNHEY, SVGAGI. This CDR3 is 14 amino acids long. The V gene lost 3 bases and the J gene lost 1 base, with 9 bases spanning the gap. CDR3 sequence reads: CASSYGGRNTEAFF. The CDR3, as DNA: TGTGCCAGCAGTTATGGTGGCAGGAACACTGAAGCTTTCTTT.

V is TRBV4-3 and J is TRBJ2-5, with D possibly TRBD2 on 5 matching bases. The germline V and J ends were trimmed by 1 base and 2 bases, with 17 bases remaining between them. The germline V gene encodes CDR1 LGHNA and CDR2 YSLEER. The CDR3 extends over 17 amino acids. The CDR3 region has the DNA TGCGCCAGCAGCCAAGGGGCTAGCAGACTATTACAAGAGACCCAGTACTTC. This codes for CASSQGASRLLQETQYF.

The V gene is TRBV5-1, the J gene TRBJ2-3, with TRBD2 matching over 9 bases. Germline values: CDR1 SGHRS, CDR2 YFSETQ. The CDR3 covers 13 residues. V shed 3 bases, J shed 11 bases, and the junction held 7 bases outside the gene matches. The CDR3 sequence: CASSSSERGVQYF. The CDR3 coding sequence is TGCGCCAGCAGCTCCTCTGAGCGGGGGGTGCAGTATTTT.

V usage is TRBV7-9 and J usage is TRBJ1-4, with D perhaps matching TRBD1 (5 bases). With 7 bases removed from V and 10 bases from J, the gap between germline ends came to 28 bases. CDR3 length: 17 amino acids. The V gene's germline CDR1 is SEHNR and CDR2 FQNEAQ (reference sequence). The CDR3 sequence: CASTGGVGSDSRGKLFF. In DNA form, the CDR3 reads TGTGCCAGCACCGGGGGGGTGGGGTCTGATAGTCGCGGAAAACTGTTTTTT.

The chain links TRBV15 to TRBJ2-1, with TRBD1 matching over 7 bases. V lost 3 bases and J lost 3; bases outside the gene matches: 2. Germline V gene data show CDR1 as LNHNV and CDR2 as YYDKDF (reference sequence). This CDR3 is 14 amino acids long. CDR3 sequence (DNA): TGTGCCACCAGCAGGCGACAGGGCTACAATGAGCAGTTCTTC. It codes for CATSRRQGYNEQFF. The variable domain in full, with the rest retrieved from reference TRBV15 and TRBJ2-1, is DAMVIQNPRYQVTQFGKPVTLSCSQTLNHNVMYWYQQKSSQAPKLLFHYYDKDFNNEADTPDNFQSRRPNTSFCFLDIRSPGLGDTAMYLCATSRRQGYNEQFFGPGTRLTVL.

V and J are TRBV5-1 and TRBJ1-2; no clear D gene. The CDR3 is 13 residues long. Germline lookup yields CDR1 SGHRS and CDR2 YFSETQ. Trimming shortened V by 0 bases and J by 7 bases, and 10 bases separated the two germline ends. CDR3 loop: CASSLGEARGYTF. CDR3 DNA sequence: TGCGCCAGCAGCTTGGGGGAGGCTCGTGGCTACACCTTC.

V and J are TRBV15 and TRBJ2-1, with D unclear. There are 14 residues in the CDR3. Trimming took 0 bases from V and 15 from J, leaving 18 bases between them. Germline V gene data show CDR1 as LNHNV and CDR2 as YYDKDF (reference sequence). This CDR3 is CATSRDESSQVRFF. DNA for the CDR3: TGTGCCACCAGCAGAGATGAGTCCTCTCAGGTTAGGTTCTTC.

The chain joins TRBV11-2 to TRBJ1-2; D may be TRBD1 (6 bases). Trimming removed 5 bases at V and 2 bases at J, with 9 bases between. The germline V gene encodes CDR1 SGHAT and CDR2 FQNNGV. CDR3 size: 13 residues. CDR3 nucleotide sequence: TGTGCCAGCAGCCAACAGGGCAACTATGGCTACACCTTC. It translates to CASSQQGNYGYTF.

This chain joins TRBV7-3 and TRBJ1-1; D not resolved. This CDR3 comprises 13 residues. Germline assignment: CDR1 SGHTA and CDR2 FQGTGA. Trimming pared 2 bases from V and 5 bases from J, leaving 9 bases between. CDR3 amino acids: CASSLVAATEAFF. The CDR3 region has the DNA TGTGCCAGCAGCTTAGTAGCGGCTACTGAAGCTTTCTTT.

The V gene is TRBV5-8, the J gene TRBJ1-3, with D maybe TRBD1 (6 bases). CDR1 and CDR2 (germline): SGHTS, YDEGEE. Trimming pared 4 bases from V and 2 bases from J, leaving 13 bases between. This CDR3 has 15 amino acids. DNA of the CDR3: TGTGCCAGCAGCAAACAGGGATTGCCTGGAAACACCATATATTTT. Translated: CASSKQGLPGNTIYF.

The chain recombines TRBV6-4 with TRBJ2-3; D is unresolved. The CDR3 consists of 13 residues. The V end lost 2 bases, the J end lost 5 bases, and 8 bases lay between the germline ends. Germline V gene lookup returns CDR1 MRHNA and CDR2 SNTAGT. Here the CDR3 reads CASSDRHGDTQYF. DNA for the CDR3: TGTGCCAGCAGTGACCGACACGGAGATACGCAGTATTTT.

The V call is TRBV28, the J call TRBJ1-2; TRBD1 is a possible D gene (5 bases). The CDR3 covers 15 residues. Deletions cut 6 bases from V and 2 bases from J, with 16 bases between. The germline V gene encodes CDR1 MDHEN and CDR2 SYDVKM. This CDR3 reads CASSADDRSNYGYTF. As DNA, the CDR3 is TGTGCCAGCAGCGCCGATGACAGATCCAACTATGGCTACACCTTC.

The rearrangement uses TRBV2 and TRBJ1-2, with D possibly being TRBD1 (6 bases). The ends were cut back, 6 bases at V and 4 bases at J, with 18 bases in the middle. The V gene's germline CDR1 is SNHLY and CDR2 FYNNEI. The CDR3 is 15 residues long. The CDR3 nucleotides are TGTGCCAGCAGCGCGGAGGGGGGAGGGGGCTATGGCTACACCTTC. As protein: CASSAEGGGGYGYTF.

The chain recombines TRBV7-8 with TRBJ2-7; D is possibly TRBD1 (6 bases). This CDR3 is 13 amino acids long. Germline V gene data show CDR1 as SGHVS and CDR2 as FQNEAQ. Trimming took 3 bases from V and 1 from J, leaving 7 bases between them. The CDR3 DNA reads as TGTGCCAGCAGCTTGGGACATTCCTACGAGCAGTACTTC. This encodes CASSLGHSYEQYF.

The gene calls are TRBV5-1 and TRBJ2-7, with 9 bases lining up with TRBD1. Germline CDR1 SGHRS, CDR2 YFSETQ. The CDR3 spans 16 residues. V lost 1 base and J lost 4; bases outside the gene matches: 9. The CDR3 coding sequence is TGCGCCAGCAGCTTGTCAGGGGTGACAGGGGGATACGAGCAGTACTTC. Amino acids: CASSLSGVTGGYEQYF.

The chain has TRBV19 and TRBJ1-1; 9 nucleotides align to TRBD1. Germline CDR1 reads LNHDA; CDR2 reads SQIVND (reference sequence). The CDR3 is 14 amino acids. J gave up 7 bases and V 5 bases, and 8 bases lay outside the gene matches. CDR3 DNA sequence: TGTGCCAGTAGTCATCGGACAGGGGTAAATGAAGCTTTCTTT. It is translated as CASSHRTGVNEAFF.

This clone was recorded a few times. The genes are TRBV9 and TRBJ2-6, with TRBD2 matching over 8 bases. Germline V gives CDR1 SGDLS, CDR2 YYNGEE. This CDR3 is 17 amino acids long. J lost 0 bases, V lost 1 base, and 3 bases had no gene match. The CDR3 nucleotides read TGTGCCAGCAGCGTAACCGGGGGGGCCTCTGGGGCCAACGTCCTGACTTTC. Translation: CASSVTGGASGANVLTF.

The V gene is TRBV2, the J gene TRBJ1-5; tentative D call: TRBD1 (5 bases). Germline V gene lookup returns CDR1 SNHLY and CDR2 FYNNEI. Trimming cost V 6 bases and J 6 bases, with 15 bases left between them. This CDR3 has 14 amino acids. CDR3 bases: TGTGCCAGCAGGGGTTTGGGGCCTGCTCAGCCCCAGCATTTT. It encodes CASRGLGPAQPQHF. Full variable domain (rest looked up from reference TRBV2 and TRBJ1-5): EPEVTQTPSHQVTQMGQEVILRCVPISNHLYFYWYRQILGQKVEFLVSFYNNEISEKSEIFDDQFSVERPDGSNFTLKIRSTKLEDSAMYFCASRGLGPAQPQHFGDGTRLSIL.

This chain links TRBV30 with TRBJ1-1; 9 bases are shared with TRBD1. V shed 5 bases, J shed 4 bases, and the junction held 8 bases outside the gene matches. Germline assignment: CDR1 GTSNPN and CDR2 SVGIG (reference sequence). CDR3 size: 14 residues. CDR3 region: CAWDRDRVGTEAFF. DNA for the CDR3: TGTGCCTGGGACCGGGACAGGGTTGGCACTGAAGCTTTCTTT.

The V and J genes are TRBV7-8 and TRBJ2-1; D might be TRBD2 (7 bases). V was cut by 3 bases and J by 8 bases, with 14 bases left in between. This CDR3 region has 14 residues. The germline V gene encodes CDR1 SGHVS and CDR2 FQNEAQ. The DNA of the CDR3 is TGTGCCAGCAGCTTGGGGGGGCCTTCGGATGAGCAGTTCTTC. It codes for CASSLGGPSDEQFF.

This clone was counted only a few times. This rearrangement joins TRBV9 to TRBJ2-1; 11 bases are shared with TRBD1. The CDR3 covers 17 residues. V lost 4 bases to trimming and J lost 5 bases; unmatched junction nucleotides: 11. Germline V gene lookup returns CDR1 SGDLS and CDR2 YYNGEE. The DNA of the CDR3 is TGTGCCAGCAGCCATTCTTGGACAGGGGGCAGGAACAATGAGCAGTTCTTC. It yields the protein CASSHSWTGGRNNEQFF. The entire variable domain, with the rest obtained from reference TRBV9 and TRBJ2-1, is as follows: DSGVTQTPKHLITATGQRVTLRCSPRSGDLSVYWYQQSLDQGLQFLIQYYNGEERAKGNILERFSAQQFPDLHSELNLSSLELGDSALYFCASSHSWTGGRNNEQFFGPGTRLTVL.